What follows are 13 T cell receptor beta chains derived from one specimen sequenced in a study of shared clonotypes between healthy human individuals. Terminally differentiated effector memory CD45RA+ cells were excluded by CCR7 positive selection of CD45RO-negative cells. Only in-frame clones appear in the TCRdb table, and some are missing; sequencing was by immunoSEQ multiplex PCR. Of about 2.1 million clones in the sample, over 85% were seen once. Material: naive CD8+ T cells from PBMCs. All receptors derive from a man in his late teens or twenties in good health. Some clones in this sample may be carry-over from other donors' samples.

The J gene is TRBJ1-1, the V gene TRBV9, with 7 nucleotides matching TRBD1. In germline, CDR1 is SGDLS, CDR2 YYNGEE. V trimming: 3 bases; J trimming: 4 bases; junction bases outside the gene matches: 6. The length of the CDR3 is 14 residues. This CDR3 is CASSALQGSTEAFF. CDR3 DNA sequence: TGTGCCAGCAGCGCCCTACAGGGGAGCACTGAAGCTTTCTTT. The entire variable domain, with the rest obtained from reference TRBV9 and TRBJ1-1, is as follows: DSGVTQTPKHLITATGQRVTLRCSPRSGDLSVYWYQQSLDQGLQFLIQYYNGEERAKGNILERFSAQQFPDLHSELNLSSLELGDSALYFCASSALQGSTEAFFGQGTRLTVV.

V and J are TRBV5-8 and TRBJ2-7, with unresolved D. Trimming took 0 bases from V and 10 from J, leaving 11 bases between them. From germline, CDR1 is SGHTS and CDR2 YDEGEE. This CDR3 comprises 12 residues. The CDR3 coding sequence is TGTGCCAGCAGCTTGGCGATCCTAGGTCAGTACTTC. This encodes CASSLAILGQYF.

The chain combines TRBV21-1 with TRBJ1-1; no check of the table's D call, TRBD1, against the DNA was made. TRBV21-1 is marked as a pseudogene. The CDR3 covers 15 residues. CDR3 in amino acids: CASSLRDRANTEAFF. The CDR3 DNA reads TGTGCCAGCAGCCTCCGGGACAGGGCGAACACTGAAGCTTTCTTT.

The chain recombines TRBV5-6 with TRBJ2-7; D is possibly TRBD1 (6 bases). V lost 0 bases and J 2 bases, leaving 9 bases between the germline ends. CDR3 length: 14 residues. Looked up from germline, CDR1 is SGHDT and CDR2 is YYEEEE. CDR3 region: CASSLGQDPYEQYF. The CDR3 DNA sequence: TGTGCCAGCAGCTTGGGACAGGACCCCTACGAGCAGTACTTC.

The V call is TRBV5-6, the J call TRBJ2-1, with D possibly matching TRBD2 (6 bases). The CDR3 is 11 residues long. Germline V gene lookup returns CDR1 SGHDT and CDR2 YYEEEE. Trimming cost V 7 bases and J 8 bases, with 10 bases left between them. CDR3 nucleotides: TGTGCCAGCGGAAGGAGGGATGAGCAGTTCTTC. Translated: CASGRRDEQFF.

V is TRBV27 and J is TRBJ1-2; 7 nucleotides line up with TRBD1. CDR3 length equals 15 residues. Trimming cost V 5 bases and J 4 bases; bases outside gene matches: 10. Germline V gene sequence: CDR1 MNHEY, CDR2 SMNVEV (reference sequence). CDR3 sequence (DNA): TGTGCCAGCAGTCCGCGGACAGGCGTCCTCTATGGCTACACCTTC. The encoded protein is CASSPRTGVLYGYTF.

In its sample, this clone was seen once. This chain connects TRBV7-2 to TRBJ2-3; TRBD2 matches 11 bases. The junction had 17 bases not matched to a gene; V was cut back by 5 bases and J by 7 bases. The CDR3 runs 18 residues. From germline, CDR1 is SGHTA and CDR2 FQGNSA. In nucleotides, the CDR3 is TGTGCCAGCAGCCCGGGACTAGCGGACACACCGATGTCATATACGCAGTATTTT. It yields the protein CASSPGLADTPMSYTQYF.

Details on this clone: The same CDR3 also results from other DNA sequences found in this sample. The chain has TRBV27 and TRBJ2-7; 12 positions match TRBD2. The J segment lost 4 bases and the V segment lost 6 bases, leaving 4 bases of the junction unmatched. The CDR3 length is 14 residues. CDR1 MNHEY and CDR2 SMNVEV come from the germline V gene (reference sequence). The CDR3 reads CASSLLAGGYEQYF. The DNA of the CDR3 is TGTGCCAGCAGCCTACTAGCGGGAGGTTACGAGCAGTACTTC.

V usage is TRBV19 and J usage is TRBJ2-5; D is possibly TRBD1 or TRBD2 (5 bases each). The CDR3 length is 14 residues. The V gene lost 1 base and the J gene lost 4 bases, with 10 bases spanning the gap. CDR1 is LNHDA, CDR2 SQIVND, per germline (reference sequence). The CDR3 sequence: CASSIAERGETQYF. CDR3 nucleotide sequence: TGTGCCAGTAGTATAGCGGAGAGGGGAGAGACCCAGTACTTC.

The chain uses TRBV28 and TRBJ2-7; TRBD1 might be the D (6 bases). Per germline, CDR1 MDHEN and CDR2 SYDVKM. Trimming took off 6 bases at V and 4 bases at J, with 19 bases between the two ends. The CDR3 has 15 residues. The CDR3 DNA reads TGTGCCAGCAGACTCGGGACAACTCCGGGTTACGAGCAGTACTTC. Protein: CASRLGTTPGYEQYF. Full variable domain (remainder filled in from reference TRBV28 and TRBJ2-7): DVKVTQSSRYLVKRTGEKVFLECVQDMDHENMFWYRQDPGLGLRLIYFSYDVKMKEKGDIPEGYSVSREKKERFSLILESASTNQTSMYLCASRLGTTPGYEQYFGPGTRLTVT.

The CDR3 sequence: CASSFDSQVALETQYF. The CDR3 DNA reads TGTGCCAGCAGCTTTGATTCCCAAGTAGCGTTAGAGACCCAGTACTTC. The V and J genes are TRBV7-8 and TRBJ2-5, with D tentatively TRBD2 (5 bases). Per the germline V gene, CDR1 is SGHVS and CDR2 is FQNEAQ. V was pared by 3 bases and J by 4 bases, with 18 bases between. This CDR3 is built from 16 residues.

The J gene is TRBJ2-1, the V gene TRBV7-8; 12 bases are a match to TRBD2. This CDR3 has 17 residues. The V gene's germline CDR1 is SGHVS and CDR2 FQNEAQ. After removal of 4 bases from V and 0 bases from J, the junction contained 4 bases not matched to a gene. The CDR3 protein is CASSYGLAGSSYNEQFF. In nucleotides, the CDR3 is TGTGCCAGCAGCTACGGACTAGCGGGAAGCTCCTACAATGAGCAGTTCTTC.

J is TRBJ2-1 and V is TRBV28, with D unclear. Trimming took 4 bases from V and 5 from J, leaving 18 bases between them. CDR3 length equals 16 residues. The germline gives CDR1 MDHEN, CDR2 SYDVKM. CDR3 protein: CASSWVRTVVNNEQFF. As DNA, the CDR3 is TGTGCCAGCAGTTGGGTTAGGACGGTCGTTAACAATGAGCAGTTCTTC.